Each of the 22 T cell receptor beta chains below was sequenced from the same sample in a study of cytomegalovirus exposure and HLA in healthy donors. Sequencing used immunoSEQ multiplex PCR; TCRdb keeps in-frame clones, though not all of them. The data hold some 270,000 clones, with approximately 86% observed a single time. Sequencing input: PBMCs. The origin of the receptors is a woman aged 18-29 years in good health and CMV-seronegative.

The genes are TRBV11-3 and TRBJ2-3, with 7 positions matching TRBD1. V was clipped by 1 base and J by 2 bases; unmatched bases: 6. Germline-derived CDR1 and CDR2 are SGHNT and YENEEA. This CDR3 comprises 16 residues. CDR3 DNA sequence: TGTGCCAGCAGCTTAGGACGGGACAGCTACACAGATACGCAGTATTTT. It specifies CASSLGRDSYTDTQYF.

V is TRBV6-6 and J is TRBJ2-7; TRBD1 matches 10 bases. This CDR3 contains 14 residues. V shed 7 bases, J shed 3 bases, and the junction held 6 bases outside the gene matches. Germline assignment: CDR1 MNHNY and CDR2 SVGAGI (reference sequence). CDR3 amino acids: CASTPGQGGYEQYF. For the CDR3, the DNA is TGTGCCAGCACCCCCGGACAGGGGGGCTACGAGCAGTACTTC.

The CDR3 nucleotides read TGCGCCAGCAGCTCTGAAAGGGACTCTGAAGCTTTCTTT. It is translated as CASSSERDSEAFF. The chain is built from TRBV5-1 and TRBJ1-1, with D perhaps TRBD1 (5 bases). Germline-derived CDR1 and CDR2 are SGHRS and YFSETQ. V lost 3 bases and J lost 6, with 12 bases in between. The CDR3 contains 13 residues.

V is TRBV5-1 and J is TRBJ1-2; D ambiguous. The germline V gene encodes CDR1 SGHRS and CDR2 YFSETQ. V was pared by 3 bases and J by 6 bases, with 15 bases between. The CDR3 is 14 amino acids. The CDR3 sequence: CASSYRTWEHGYTF. The CDR3 DNA follows: TGCGCCAGCAGCTACCGGACGTGGGAGCATGGCTACACCTTC.

This clone was detected only once. This chain joins TRBV19 and TRBJ2-1, with a weak D call TRBD2 (6 bases). Trimming took 6 bases from V and 7 from J, leaving 22 bases between them. The length of the CDR3 is 16 residues. The germline gives CDR1 LNHDA, CDR2 SQIVND (reference sequence). CDR3 loop: CASRDLTSMSGNEQFF. CDR3 DNA sequence: TGTGCCAGTAGGGACCTGACTAGTATGTCAGGAAATGAGCAGTTCTTC. Based on the CDR3 plus reference TRBV19 and TRBJ2-1, the full variable domain is DGGITQSPKYLFRKEGQNVTLSCEQNLNHDAMYWYRQDPGQGLRLIYYSQIVNDFQKGDIAEGYSVSREKKESFPLTVTSAQKNPTAFYLCASRDLTSMSGNEQFFGPGTRLTVL.

The genes are TRBV5-6 and TRBJ1-2; D remains ambiguous. CDR3 length equals 12 residues. The V gene's germline CDR1 is SGHDT and CDR2 YYEEEE. Trimming pared 3 bases from V and 3 bases from J, leaving 6 bases between. The CDR3 spells CASSSGDYGYTF. For the CDR3, the DNA is TGTGCCAGCAGCTCCGGAGACTATGGCTACACCTTC.

This clone was seen a handful of times. The chain carries TRBV4-3 and TRBJ2-7; 7 bases map to TRBD2. This CDR3 has 13 residues. Germline V CDR1 and CDR2: LGHNA, YSLEER. The ends lost 1 base at V and 7 bases at J; junction bases unmatched: 4. This CDR3 reads CASSQARREEQYF. DNA of the CDR3: TGCGCCAGCAGCCAAGCTAGGCGGGAGGAGCAGTACTTC.

V and J are TRBV30 and TRBJ2-7, with 10 bases lining up with TRBD1. Germline V gene data show CDR1 as GTSNPN and CDR2 as SVGIG (reference sequence). This CDR3 contains 14 residues. The junction had 3 bases not matched to a gene; V was cut back by 0 bases and J by 4 bases. The CDR3 bases are TGTGCCTGGAGTGTGACAGGGGGCCCGTACGAGCAGTACTTC. Amino acids: CAWSVTGGPYEQYF.

This chain links TRBV4-1 with TRBJ1-1, with D hard to call. This CDR3 comprises 13 residues. The V gene's germline CDR1 is MGHRA and CDR2 YSYEKL. Trimming removed 1 base at V and 4 bases at J, with 7 bases between. The CDR3 DNA follows: TGCGCCAGCAGCCAAGTAGCGTTCACTGAAGCTTTCTTT. This gives the protein CASSQVAFTEAFF.

Here the CDR3 DNA reads TGTGCCAGCAGCGCTAACGACAGACATAATTCACCCCTCCACTTT. This translates into CASSANDRHNSPLHF. V usage is TRBV9 and J usage is TRBJ1-6, with D possibly TRBD1 on 5 matching bases. Trimming cost V 3 bases and J 5 bases, with 12 bases left between them. There are 15 residues in the CDR3. Per the germline V gene, CDR1 is SGDLS and CDR2 is YYNGEE.

This clone was seen a few times. This sequence joins TRBV6-1 and TRBJ2-7, with D unclear. V lost 2 bases to trimming and J lost 1 base, with 9 bases between them. Looked up from germline, CDR1 is MNHNS and CDR2 is SASEGT. CDR3 size: 14 residues. CDR3 in amino acids: CASSEIQSSYEQYF. The CDR3 region has the DNA TGTGCCAGCAGTGAAATACAGTCTTCCTACGAGCAGTACTTC.

The chain recombines TRBV5-6 with TRBJ1-4; no reliable D call. This CDR3 spans 15 amino acids. Trimming shortened V by 2 bases and J by 4 bases, and 12 bases separated the two germline ends. From germline, CDR1 is SGHDT and CDR2 YYEEEE. CDR3 sequence (DNA): TGTGCCAGCAGCTTATCGACGGGATATAATGAAAAACTGTTTTTT. This encodes CASSLSTGYNEKLFF.

The chain employs TRBV6-1 and TRBJ2-1, with TRBD1 matching over 7 bases. The germline V gene has CDR1 MNHNS and CDR2 SASEGT. V shed 4 bases and J 6 bases; nucleotides not matched to a gene: 15. CDR3 length: 17 amino acids. The CDR3 is CASSGEITGVGANEQFF. CDR3 nucleotides: TGTGCCAGCAGTGGAGAGATAACAGGGGTGGGGGCCAATGAGCAGTTCTTC.

V and J are TRBV7-2 and TRBJ2-1; TRBD1 is a possible D gene (5 bases). Trimming removed 5 bases at V and 7 bases at J, with 15 bases between. The V gene's germline CDR1 is SGHTA and CDR2 FQGNSA. The CDR3 spans 14 residues. CDR3 amino acids: CASSQDVGDNEQFF. The CDR3 nucleotides read TGTGCCAGCAGCCAAGATGTAGGGGATAATGAGCAGTTCTTC.

The chain carries TRBV10-3 and TRBJ2-6, with D unresolved. V shed 7 bases and J shed 0 bases, with 10 bases lying between them. CDR1 and CDR2 (germline): ENHRY, SYGVKD. The CDR3 extends over 15 amino acids. The CDR3 loop is CAINGGSSGANVLTF. The CDR3 DNA reads TGTGCCATCAACGGCGGCAGCTCTGGGGCCAACGTCCTGACTTTC.

The V gene is TRBV11-2, the J gene TRBJ2-3; D is perhaps TRBD1 (5 bases). Trimming cost V 0 bases and J 2 bases, with 15 bases left between them. From germline, CDR1 is SGHAT and CDR2 FQNNGV. This CDR3 spans 17 amino acids. DNA for the CDR3: TGTGCCAGCAGCTTAGATGGTTCCCAGGGATTCACAGATACGCAGTATTTT. Protein sequence: CASSLDGSQGFTDTQYF.

This sequence joins TRBV11-1 and TRBJ1-6; tentative D call: TRBD1 (5 bases). The germline V gene encodes CDR1 SGHAT and CDR2 FQDESV (reference sequence). V gave up 1 base and J gave up 7 bases, with 11 bases separating them. The CDR3 runs 15 residues. CDR3 loop: CASSLDAGRNSPLHF. The CDR3 DNA follows: TGTGCCAGCAGCTTAGACGCAGGGCGGAATTCACCCCTCCACTTT.

The chain is built from TRBV11-2 and TRBJ1-4; D remains ambiguous. Deletions cut 5 bases from V and 0 bases from J, with 7 bases between. Per the germline V gene, CDR1 is SGHAT and CDR2 is FQNNGV. This CDR3 spans 14 amino acids. The CDR3 region is CASSRAATNEKLFF. The CDR3 bases are TGTGCCAGCAGCAGAGCTGCAACTAATGAAAAACTGTTTTTT.

The chain recombines TRBV30 with TRBJ2-7; 7 bases agree with TRBD1. The CDR3 totals 15 residues. Germline loops: CDR1 GTSNPN, CDR2 SVGIG (reference sequence). The V segment lost 1 base and the J segment 3 bases; nucleotides outside the gene matches: 9. The CDR3 is CAWSAQDRASYEQYF. In nucleotides, the CDR3 is TGTGCCTGGAGTGCGCAAGACAGGGCCAGCTACGAGCAGTACTTC. Full variable domain (remainder filled in from reference TRBV30 and TRBJ2-7): SQTIHQWPATLVQPVGSPLSLECTVEGTSNPNLYWYRQAAGRGLQLLFYSVGIGQISSEVPQNLSASRPQDRQFILSSKKLLLSDSGFYLCAWSAQDRASYEQYFGPGTRLTVT.

V is TRBV7-9 and J is TRBJ2-1; TRBD1 aligns across 8 bases. The CDR3 consists of 15 residues. Germline CDR1 reads SEHNR; CDR2 reads FQNEAQ (reference sequence). V dropped 2 bases and J dropped 7; count of bases not matched to a gene: 7. CDR3 protein: CASSLQDRGWNEQFF. The CDR3 DNA follows: TGTGCCAGCAGCTTACAAGACAGGGGTTGGAATGAGCAGTTCTTC.

The chain joins TRBV12-2 to TRBJ2-7; the table's TRBD2 call for D was not verified on the DNA. TRBV12-2 is tagged as a pseudogene. There are 18 residues in the CDR3. Written as DNA, the CDR3 is TGTGCAAGTCGCCCACGAGATGGCATGACTAGCGGGAGTTACGAGCAGTACTTC. It yields the protein CASRPRDGMTSGSYEQYF.

The V call is TRBV4-3, the J call TRBJ1-1; TRBD1 might be the D (6 bases). V lost 0 bases to trimming and J lost 1 base, with 9 bases between them. This CDR3 is built from 15 residues. The germline gives CDR1 LGHNA, CDR2 YSLEER. As DNA, the CDR3 is TGCGCCAGCAGCCAAGATCGGGGGGCGAACACTGAAGCTTTCTTT. Translation: CASSQDRGANTEAFF.